This TCR beta chain was retrieved from a study of blood T cell repertoires in COVID-19. Study background: Acute-phase and convalescent COVID-19 samples originated in the United States, Italy and Spain.

Participants spanned ages roughly 18 to 95 years and resided in 20 to 30 US areas. In assigning cohorts, the study relied on participant-reported clinical history. Per the study methods: Estimates of nucleated cell counts were drawn from the amplification of reference gene primers. Repertoires were generated with immunoSEQ multiplex PCR, while TCRdb's copy carries only in-frame clones and drops some. V and J calls and clone size are those listed in that table; D and trimming were worked out from the DNA. Found here are 250,000 to 300,000 clones, about nine tenths of them singletons; the top ten hold about 2.3%. V dropped 1 base and J dropped 2 bases, with 11 bases sitting between them. Per the germline V gene, CDR1 is SGHKS and CDR2 is YYEKEE (reference sequence). The CDR3 is 15 residues long.

This TCR came from a woman in her forties with acute COVID-19. The V and J genes are TRBV5-5 and TRBJ2-3; possibly TRBD2 for D (5 bases). Material for sequencing was PBMCs or T cells enriched from blood (not recorded which). The CDR3 DNA reads as TGTGCCAGCAGCTTGCGGGGTACCCTCACAGATACGCAGTATTTT. Protein sequence: CASSLRGTLTDTQYF.